The source of this T cell receptor beta chain is a study of cytomegalovirus exposure and HLA in healthy donors. The study ran its PCR with 60 Vbeta and 13 Jbeta primers. TCRdb keeps only in-frame clones here, not all; method: immunoSEQ multiplex PCR. The sample has 90,000 to 130,000 clones; roughly 70% are singletons. Germline V gene data show CDR1 as LNHDA and CDR2 as SQIVND (reference sequence). The ends were cut back, 7 bases at V and 4 bases at J, with 19 bases in the middle. The CDR3 loop spans 15 amino acids. Sequencing input: PBMCs. J is TRBJ1-1 and V is TRBV19; D is uncertain. This sequence was found in a young woman in good health and CMV-seronegative. The CDR3 coding sequence is TGTGCCAGTACCGACGACTGGCGGAGAGGCACTGAAGCTTTCTTT. Protein product: CASTDDWRRGTEAFF.